This T cell receptor (beta chain) was sequenced in a study of graft-versus-host responses after intestinal transplantation. Study summary: Isolated intestinal, liver-intestinal, or multivisceral transplants had been given to the recipients. Study outcomes and limitations: Elevated graft-versus-host to host-versus-graft clonal ratios in allografts were recorded for patients with graft-donor T cell macrochimerism. GvH clones occurred in recipient marrow; some first appeared in ileum or blood.

To note about this clone: No antigen is known for it.

Libraries were prepared by immunoSEQ multiplex PCR; TCRdb keeps only in-frame clonotypes and omits some of them. The table records approximately 79,000 clones, around 83% of them present only once. The clonotype originates from a human donor who received an intestinal transplant. The material was unstimulated CD4+ T cells sorted from spleen or lymph node cells, obtained before intestinal transplant.

The DNA of the CDR3 is TGCGCCAGCAGCTTCCGGGGAGAAGAGACCCAGTACTTC. Translation gives CASSFRGEETQYF. The chain is built from TRBV5-1 and TRBJ2-5; D perhaps matches TRBD2 (5 bases). CDR3 length: 13 residues. V lost 2 bases and J lost 3, with 8 bases in between. From germline, CDR1 is SGHRS and CDR2 YFSETQ.